This T cell receptor (beta chain) was sequenced in a study of CD4 T cell repertoires in COVID-19. Study at large: Other coronavirus spike proteins restimulated relabeled CFSE-low cells expanded with IL-2 for about eleven days. Findings and caveats of the study: Some SARS-CoV-2 clonotypes, between 7 and 25%, recurred in SARS-CoV and/or HKU1 cultures.

Worth noting for this clone: Its antigen is undetermined.

Germline assignment: CDR1 LNHDA and CDR2 SQIVND (reference sequence). CDR3 size: 15 residues. V lost 1 base, J lost 6 bases, and 12 bases lay in between. Method: immunoSEQ multiplex PCR; TCRdb's copy keeps in-frame clones and lacks some. The table shows 70,000 to 95,000 clones, with about four fifths occurring only once. Donors had recovered from mild-to-severe COVID-19. The memory T cells were sequenced right after ex vivo isolation, without culture. This specimen was CD4+ T cells from peripheral blood, taken after recovery from COVID-19. This receptor was identified in a human donor who had COVID-19. The chain is built from TRBV19 and TRBJ2-2, with D unclear. This CDR3 reads CASSIGLQSSGELFF. Written as DNA, the CDR3 is TGTGCCAGTAGTATAGGGCTGCAGTCGTCCGGGGAGCTGTTTTTT.